This is a list of T cell receptor beta chains from one sample in a study of blood T cell repertoires in COVID-19. Clones were read by immunoSEQ multiplex PCR, and TCRdb kept only the in-frame ones, dropping some. The sample lists around 310,000 clones, roughly 88% occurring once. Sequenced sample: PBMCs or T cells enriched from blood (not recorded which). The source of these receptors is a man aged 30-40 years who had recovered from COVID-19. Each CDR3 is given with its conserved first and last residue. D genes are given only for firm matches. Rows may omit the clone size; those that give it use once, few, many or a size class.

>TRBJ1-2|once|-|TRBV5-1
CASSFDTTGSHYF
TGCGCCAGCAGCTTTGACACCACGGGATCCCACTATTTC
>TRBJ1-2|-|-|TRBV6-5
CASSLGLYTF
TGTGCCAGCAGTCTTGGACTCTACACCTTC
>TRBJ1-5|-|TRBD1|TRBV9
CASSYGTGGNQPQHF
TGTGCCAGCAGCTACGGGACAGGGGGCAATCAGCCCCAGCATTTT
>TRBJ2-1|-|-|TRBV19
CASKSYRGSYNEQFF
TGTGCCAGTAAATCTTACCGAGGCTCCTACAATGAGCAGTTCTTC
>TRBJ2-7|once|TRBD1|TRBV5-6
CASSFRDRPYEQYF
TGTGCCAGCAGCTTCCGGGACAGACCCTACGAGCAGTACTTC
>TRBJ1-6|-|-|TRBV7-3
CASSLRGASYNSPLHF
TGTGCCAGCAGCTTAAGGGGAGCCTCCTATAATTCACCCCTCCACTTT
>TRBJ2-3|-|TRBD2|TRBV7-3
CASSSGLAGADTQYF
TGTGCCAGCAGCTCCGGACTAGCGGGGGCAGATACGCAGTATTTT
>TRBJ2-3|-|-|TRBV9
CASSVGGGSPDTQYF
TGTGCCAGCAGCGTAGGGGGGGGCTCCCCAGATACGCAGTATTTT
>TRBJ2-1|-|TRBD1|TRBV9
CASSVGGGAYDEQFF
TGTGCCAGCAGCGTAGGAGGGGGCGCTTACGATGAGCAGTTCTTC
>TRBJ2-1|once|TRBD2|TRBV27
CASTGRGGSLLSYNEQFF
TGTGCCAGCACGGGCCGCGGGGGGAGTCTCCTCTCCTACAATGAGCAGTTCTTC
>TRBJ1-6|-|-|TRBV5-1
CASSLISGNNSPLHF
TGCGCCAGCAGCTTGATTTCAGGAAATAATTCACCCCTCCACTTT
>TRBJ2-5|-|TRBD1|TRBV11-2
CASSPTGGWGPQETQYF
TGTGCCAGCAGCCCCACAGGGGGTTGGGGGCCCCAAGAGACCCAGTACTTC
>TRBJ2-2|-|-|TRBV28
CASRGGDRRTGELFF
TGTGCCAGCAGGGGGGGGGACAGGCGGACCGGGGAGCTGTTTTTT
>TRBJ1-6|once|-|TRBV5-1
CASSPDSASSPLHF
TGCGCCAGCAGCCCGGACAGCGCGAGTTCACCCCTCCACTTT
>TRBJ2-3|-|TRBD2|TRBV18
CASSPLSGGAGDTQYF
TGTGCCAGCTCACCTCTTAGCGGGGGGGCCGGAGATACGCAGTATTTT
>TRBJ2-7|once|-|TRBV3-1/TRBV3-2
CASSQGQPAYEQYF
TGTGCCAGCAGCCAAGGACAGCCAGCCTACGAGCAGTACTTC
>TRBJ1-4|-|-|TRBV10-3
CAISESGGRNEKLFF
TGTGCCATCAGTGAGTCAGGAGGGCGTAATGAAAAACTGTTTTTT
>TRBJ2-7|-|-|TRBV9
CASSVEQGSSYEQYF
TGTGCCAGCAGCGTAGAACAGGGTAGTTCCTACGAGCAGTACTTC
>TRBJ1-2|once|-|TRBV24-1
CATSDTGFSYTF
TGTGCCACCAGTGATACAGGGTTTAGCTACACCTTC
>TRBJ1-2|-|-|TRBV5-1
CASSLAGGDPFGYTF
TGCGCCAGCAGCTTGGCCGGAGGCGACCCCTTTGGCTACACCTTC